This T cell receptor beta chain appears in the sequencing data of a study of shared clonotypes between healthy human individuals (TCRdb year 2020). Regarding the study in general: A few men and a couple of women, aged 18 to 49 years, made up the cohort. For each donor, three plates each were used for CD4 naive and CD4 memory, two plates were used for CD8 naive, and one plate was used for CD8 memory. To estimate repertoire size and how much clonotype sharing occurs between individuals, the study deeply sequenced the blood TCR repertoires of five healthy adults. Libraries were prepared and TCR repertoires were sequenced by different laboratories using diverse techniques, in order to increase sequencing depth and limit assay-specific biases. Per donor, leukapheresis produced somewhere between about 0.94 and 10 billion PBMCs. Study-wide findings and limitations: Naive subsets generally had larger estimated clonotype richness than memory subsets did. Because the study included only a small number of donors, the genetic and exposure-history diversity represented was limited. Across several donors, 5% to 6% of naive CD4, approximately 3.6% of naive CD8, about 2% of memory CD4, and over 0.35% of memory CD8 clonotypes were shared. Pairwise subsampling indicated that sequencing depth was expected to affect the degree of clonotype sharing among donors. Sampling was restricted to blood, and TCR repertoires in tissues likely differ from the TCR repertoires found in blood. Compared with non-shared clonotypes, the clonotypes found in all four sorted-subset donors had higher generation probabilities. Incomplete sequencing was indicated by rarefaction of sorted-subset datasets, despite the large sequencing depth.

Using the deep immunoSEQ assay, multiplex PCR amplified TCR CDR3 regions from genomic DNA. Extracted genomic DNA from each cell subset was distributed evenly across all wells of several immunoSEQ 96-well plates, and each plate was treated as a replicate. For sorted subsets, each replicate PCR was loaded with 200 to 250 ng genomic DNA, equivalent to 25,000 to 30,000 T cell genomes. Purified libraries were quantified with a Qubit 3.0 fluorometer, sized on a Bioanalyzer 2100, and re-quantified with the KAPA Library Quantification kit. A separate single-read 150-cycle Illumina NextSeq 550 flow cell was used to sequence each immunoSEQ 96-well plate. Turning to the authors' computational methods: Because the immunoSEQ output included only junctional sequences and no quality scores, the filtering could not be the same as the filtering used for full-length reads. To assign V/J genes and CDR3, sequences were annotated using PyIR, a Python wrapper for IgBLAST v1.9, with IMGT germline references. Reads with weak V/J assignments (E-value above 1e-6), missing CDR3, stop codons, out-of-frame junctions, or ambiguous translated residues were removed. V3J clonotypes were defined as sequences sharing an identical inferred V gene, J gene, and CDR3 amino acid sequence. Percentage overlap between repertoires was computed as shared unique clonotypes divided by the size of the smaller repertoire. Repertoire richness was assessed with RTK rarefaction, the Chao1 estimator, and Recon v2.1 estimates of unobserved clonotypes. For all TCRbeta clonotypes obtained by the gDNA method from a few donors, generation probabilities were computed with OLGA. Imported from immuneACCESS, the table was reduced by TCRdb to in-frame sequences with V and J called. These copies leave out some clones; in studies compared against another copy, an unresolved V gene accounts for under half, and the cause of the remainder is not known. From that table come the V and J calls and clone size; the DNA was used to work out D and trimming. The sample table holds around 990,000 clones, of which roughly 80% were seen once. The top ten clonotypes cover roughly 0.9% of the sample.

The donors were healthy, HIV-negative adults with no recently reported acute infections or vaccinations. Every donor was a Caucasian adult living in Nashville, Tennessee, USA. Magnetic negative selection was used to enrich CD4+ T cells, after which naive cells were positively selected on CD45RA and the negative fraction became the memory subset. Blood was collected by leukapheresis, and PBMCs were isolated by Ficoll-Histopaque density gradient centrifugation and then cryopreserved in liquid nitrogen vapor phase. Analytical flow cytometry was used to check the purity and quantity of every magnetically sorted T cell population. Genomic DNA was isolated from every sorted fraction and measured by UV absorbance on a Nanodrop 2000c. This clone was recorded once. Its antigen remains unidentified. There are no base qualities to consult, and no much larger clone falls within one base. CDR3 length: 15 amino acids, cysteine to phenylalanine. The entry retains the CDR3 DNA only, 45 bases that are in frame from base 1. V and J are trimmed by 3 bases and 7 bases, and the gene matches miss 10 bases of the junction. Based on the germline V gene (reference sequence), the CDR1 and CDR2 sequences are SGHNT and YYREEE.

The sequence was collected from a man in his late teens or twenties in good health. Some clones in this sample may be carry-over from other donors' samples. Sequencing was done on a sample of memory CD4+ T cells from PBMCs. Interpreted using the paper, the cell subset or site label stands for: CD45RA-negative fraction. The rearrangement joined TRBV5-4 to TRBJ1-2, with 9 bases matching TRBD1. The CDR3 region reads CASSSPSTGGFGYTF. In nucleotide form, the sequence is TGTGCCAGCAGCTCGCCTAGTACAGGGGGCTTTGGCTACACCTTC.